These 2 T cell receptor beta chains were sequenced from one sample in a study of chronic HIV infection and antiretroviral therapy. One entry per CDR3 protein, called by TCRdb with MiXCR from the 5' RACE reads. This table holds some 43,000 distinct CDR3 sequences, approximately 19% found once. Sequencing was done on a sample of peripheral blood. Receptors originate from an adult who had HIV and had not received antiretroviral therapy, or was an uninfected healthy control (not recorded which).

The genes are TRBV6-5 and TRBJ2-3, with 9 bases identical to TRBD2. Germline V gene sequence: CDR1 MNHEY, CDR2 SVGAGI. Germline trimming cut 5 bases from V and 3 bases from J; bases unmatched to any gene: 9. The CDR3 contains 16 residues. CDR3 loop: CASSPHGLAGTDTQYF. The CDR3 nucleotides are TGTGCCAGCAGTCCACATGGGCTAGCGGGAACAGATACGCAGTATTTT.

This clonotype has more than one count but fewer than ten. The genes are TRBV28 and TRBJ2-5, with D perhaps TRBD1 (6 bases). From germline, CDR1 is MDHEN and CDR2 SYDVKM. Trimming shortened V by 4 bases and J by 1 base, and 25 bases separated the two germline ends. CDR3 length equals 19 residues. CDR3 DNA sequence: TGTGCCAGCAGTTACCCTCAGGGGTTTGGCAGGGGTTCCCAAGAGACCCAGTACTTC. Protein product: CASSYPQGFGRGSQETQYF. Complete variable domain (other parts from reference TRBV28 and TRBJ2-5): DVKVTQSSRYLVKRTGEKVFLECVQDMDHENMFWYRQDPGLGLRLIYFSYDVKMKEKGDIPEGYSVSREKKERFSLILESASTNQTSMYLCASSYPQGFGRGSQETQYFGPGTRLLVL.